The T cell receptor (beta chain) under discussion was sequenced for a study of shared clonotypes between healthy human individuals. The germline V and J ends were trimmed by 5 bases and 11 bases, with 24 bases remaining between them. Germline assignment: CDR1 MDHEN and CDR2 SYDVKM. The CDR3 spans 15 residues. With regard to this clone: Its specificity is unknown.

Study results and caveats: On the whole, naive subsets had larger estimated richness than memory subsets had.

Sequenced by immunoSEQ multiplex PCR; TCRdb stores in-frame clones only, minus some. This repertoire shows fewer than 3 million clones, around 92% found once; its top ten account for 0.37%. This chain links TRBV28 with TRBJ1-1; D gene unclear. Sequenced material: naive CD4+ T cells from PBMCs. Indicated subset: CD45RA+ positively selected. This clonotype originated in a man between 18 and 29 years old in good health. Some clones in this sample may be carry-over from other donors' samples. As DNA, the CDR3 is TGTGCCAGCAGTGACCTCGTCGGAAAAGCGGTTGCGGCTTTCTTT. Its protein product is CASSDLVGKAVAAFF. Full variable domain (outside the CDR3, taken from reference TRBV28 and TRBJ1-1): DVKVTQSSRYLVKRTGEKVFLECVQDMDHENMFWYRQDPGLGLRLIYFSYDVKMKEKGDIPEGYSVSREKKERFSLILESASTNQTSMYLCASSDLVGKAVAAFFGQGTRLTVV.